This T cell receptor beta chain stems from a study of blood T cell repertoires in COVID-19. The repertoire was sequenced with immunoSEQ multiplex PCR; TCRdb's copy has only in-frame clones and lacks some. The data contain over 200,000 clones, around 84% of them seen just once; the ten biggest clones take up approximately 18%. The ends were cut back, 5 bases at V and 0 bases at J, with 13 bases in the middle. Germline V gene lookup returns CDR1 KGHSH and CDR2 LQKENI. This CDR3 comprises 15 residues. J is TRBJ1-2 and V is TRBV18, with a possible D match to TRBD1 (6 bases). Sequencing was performed on peripheral blood. The receptor was isolated from a woman older than 75 with active or convalescent COVID-19. The CDR3 DNA reads TGTGCCAGCTCAGCCGACAGGTCCGCTAACTATGGCTACACCTTC. Amino acid sequence: CASSADRSANYGYTF. The entire variable domain, with the rest obtained from reference TRBV18 and TRBJ1-2, is as follows: NAGVMQNPRHLVRRRGQEARLRCSPMKGHSHVYWYRQLPEEGLKFMVYLQKENIIDESGMPKERFSAEFPKEGPSILRIQQVVRGDSAAYFCASSADRSANYGYTFGSGTRLTVV.